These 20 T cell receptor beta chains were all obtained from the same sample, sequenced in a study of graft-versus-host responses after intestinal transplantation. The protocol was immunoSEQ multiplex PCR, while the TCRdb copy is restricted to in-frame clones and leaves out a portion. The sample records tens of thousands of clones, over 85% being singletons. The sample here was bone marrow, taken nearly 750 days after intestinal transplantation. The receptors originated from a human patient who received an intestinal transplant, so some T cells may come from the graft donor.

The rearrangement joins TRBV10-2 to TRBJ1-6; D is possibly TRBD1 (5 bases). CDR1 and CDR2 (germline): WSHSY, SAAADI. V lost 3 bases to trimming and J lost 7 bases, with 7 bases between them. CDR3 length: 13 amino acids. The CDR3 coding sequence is TGCGCCAGCAGTGACAGGGAGAATTCACCCCTCCACTTT. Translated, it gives CASSDRENSPLHF.

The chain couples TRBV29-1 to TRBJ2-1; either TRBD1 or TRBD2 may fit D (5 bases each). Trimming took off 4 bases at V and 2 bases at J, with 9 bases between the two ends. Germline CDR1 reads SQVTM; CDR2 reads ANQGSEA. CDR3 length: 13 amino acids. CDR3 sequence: CSVAGRAYNEQFF. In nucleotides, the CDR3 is TGCAGCGTTGCGGGACGTGCCTACAATGAGCAGTTCTTC.

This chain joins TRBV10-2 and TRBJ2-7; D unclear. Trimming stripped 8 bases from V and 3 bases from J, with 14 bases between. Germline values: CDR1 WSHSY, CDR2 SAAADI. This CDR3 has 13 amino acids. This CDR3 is CASYPDLGYEQYF. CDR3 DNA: TGCGCCAGCTACCCGGATTTGGGCTACGAGCAGTACTTC.

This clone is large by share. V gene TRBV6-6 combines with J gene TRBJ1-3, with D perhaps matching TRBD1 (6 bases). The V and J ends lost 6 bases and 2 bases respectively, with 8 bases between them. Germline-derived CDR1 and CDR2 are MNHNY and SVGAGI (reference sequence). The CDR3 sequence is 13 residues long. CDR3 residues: CASSRDTGNTIYF. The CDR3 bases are TGTGCCAGCAGCCGGGACACTGGAAACACCATATATTTT.

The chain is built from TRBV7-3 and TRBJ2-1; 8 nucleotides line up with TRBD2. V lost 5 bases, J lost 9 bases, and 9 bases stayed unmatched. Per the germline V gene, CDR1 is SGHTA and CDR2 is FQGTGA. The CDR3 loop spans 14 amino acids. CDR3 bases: TGTGCCAGCAGCCCCCAAGAGCGGGAGAGTGAGCAGTTCTTC. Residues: CASSPQERESEQFF.

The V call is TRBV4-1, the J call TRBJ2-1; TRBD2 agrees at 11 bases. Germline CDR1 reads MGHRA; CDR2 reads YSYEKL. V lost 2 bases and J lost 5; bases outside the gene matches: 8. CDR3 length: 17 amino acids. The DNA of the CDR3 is TGCGCCAGCAGCCAATGGAGCGGGACTAGCGGTGACAATGAGCAGTTCTTC. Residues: CASSQWSGTSGDNEQFF.

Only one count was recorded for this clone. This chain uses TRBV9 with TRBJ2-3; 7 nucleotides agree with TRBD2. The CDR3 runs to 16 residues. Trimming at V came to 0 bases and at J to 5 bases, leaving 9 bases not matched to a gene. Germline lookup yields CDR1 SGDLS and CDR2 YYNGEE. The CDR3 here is CASSVGTATSVDTQYF. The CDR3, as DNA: TGTGCCAGCAGCGTAGGAACTGCAACTAGCGTAGATACGCAGTATTTT.

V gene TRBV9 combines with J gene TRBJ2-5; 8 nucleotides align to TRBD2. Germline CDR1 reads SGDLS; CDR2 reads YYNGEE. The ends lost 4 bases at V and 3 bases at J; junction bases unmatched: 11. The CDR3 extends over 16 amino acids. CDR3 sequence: CASSHNKRELEETQYF. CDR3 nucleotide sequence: TGTGCCAGCAGCCATAACAAGCGGGAGTTGGAAGAGACCCAGTACTTC.

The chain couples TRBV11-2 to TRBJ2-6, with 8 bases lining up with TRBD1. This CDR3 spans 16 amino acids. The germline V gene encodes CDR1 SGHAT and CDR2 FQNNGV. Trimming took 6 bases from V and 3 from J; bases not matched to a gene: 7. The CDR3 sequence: CASRGTGGDGANVLTF. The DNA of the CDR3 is TGTGCCAGCAGGGGTACAGGGGGTGATGGGGCCAACGTCCTGACTTTC.

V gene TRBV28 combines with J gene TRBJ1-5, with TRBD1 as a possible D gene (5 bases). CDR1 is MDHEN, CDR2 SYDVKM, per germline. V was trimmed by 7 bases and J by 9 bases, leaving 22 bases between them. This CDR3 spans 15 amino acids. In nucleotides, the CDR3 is TGTGCCAGCATTCCCAGGCAGGGTGGGAGGAGGCCCCAGCATTTT. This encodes CASIPRQGGRRPQHF.

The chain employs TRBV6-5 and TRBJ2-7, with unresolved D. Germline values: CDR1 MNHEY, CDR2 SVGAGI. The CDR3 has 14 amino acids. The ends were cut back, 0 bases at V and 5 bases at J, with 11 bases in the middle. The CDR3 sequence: CASSYSDPRHEQYF. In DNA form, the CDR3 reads TGTGCCAGCAGTTACTCAGACCCCAGGCACGAGCAGTACTTC.

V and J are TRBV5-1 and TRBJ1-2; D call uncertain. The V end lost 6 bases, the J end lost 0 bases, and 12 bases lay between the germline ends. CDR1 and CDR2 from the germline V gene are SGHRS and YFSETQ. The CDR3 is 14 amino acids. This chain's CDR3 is CASTLAGANYGYTF. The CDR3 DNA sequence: TGCGCCAGCACCCTGGCCGGGGCTAACTATGGCTACACCTTC.

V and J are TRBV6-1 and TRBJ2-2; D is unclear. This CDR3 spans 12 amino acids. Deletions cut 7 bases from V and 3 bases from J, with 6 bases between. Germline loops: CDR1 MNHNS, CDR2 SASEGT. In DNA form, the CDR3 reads TGTGCCAGCAAGTCGGACACCGGGGAGCTGTTTTTT. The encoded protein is CASKSDTGELFF.

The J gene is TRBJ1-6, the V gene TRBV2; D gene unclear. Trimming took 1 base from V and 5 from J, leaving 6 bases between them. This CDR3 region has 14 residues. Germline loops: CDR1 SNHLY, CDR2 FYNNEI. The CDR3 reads CASSEGQNNSPLHF. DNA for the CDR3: TGTGCCAGCAGTGAAGGGCAGAATAATTCACCCCTCCACTTT.

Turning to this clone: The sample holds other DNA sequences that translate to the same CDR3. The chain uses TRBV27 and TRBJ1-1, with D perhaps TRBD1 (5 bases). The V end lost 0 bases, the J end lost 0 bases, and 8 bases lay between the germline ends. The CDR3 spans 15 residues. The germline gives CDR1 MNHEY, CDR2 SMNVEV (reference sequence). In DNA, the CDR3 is TGTGCCAGCAGTTTATCTTGGGGACTGAACACTGAAGCTTTCTTT. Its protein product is CASSLSWGLNTEAFF.

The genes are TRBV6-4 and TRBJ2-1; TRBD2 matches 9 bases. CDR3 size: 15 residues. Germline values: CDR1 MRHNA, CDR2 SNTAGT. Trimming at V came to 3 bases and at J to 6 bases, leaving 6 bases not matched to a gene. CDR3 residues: CASSEVAGESNEQFF. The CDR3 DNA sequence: TGTGCCAGCAGTGAAGTAGCGGGAGAATCCAATGAGCAGTTCTTC.

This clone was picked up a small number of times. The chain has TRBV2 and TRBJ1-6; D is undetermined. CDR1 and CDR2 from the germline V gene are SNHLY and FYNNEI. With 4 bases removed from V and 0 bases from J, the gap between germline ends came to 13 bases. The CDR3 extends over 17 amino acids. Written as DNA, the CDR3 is TGTGCCAGCAGTGTTGGGCAGAGTCCCTCCTATAATTCACCCCTCCACTTT. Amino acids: CASSVGQSPSYNSPLHF.

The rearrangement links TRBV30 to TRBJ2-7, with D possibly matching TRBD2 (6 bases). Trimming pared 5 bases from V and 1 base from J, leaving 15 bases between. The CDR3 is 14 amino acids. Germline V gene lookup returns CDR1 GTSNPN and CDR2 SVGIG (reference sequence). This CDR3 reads CAWGGVLASYEQYF. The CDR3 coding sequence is TGTGCCTGGGGAGGGGTCCTAGCATCCTACGAGCAGTACTTC.

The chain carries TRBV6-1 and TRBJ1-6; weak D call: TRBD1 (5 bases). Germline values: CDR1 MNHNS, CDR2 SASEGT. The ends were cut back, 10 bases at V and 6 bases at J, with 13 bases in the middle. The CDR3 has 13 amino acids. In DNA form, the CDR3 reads TGTGCCACCTACGACAGTCTTAATTCACCCCTCCACTTT. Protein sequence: CATYDSLNSPLHF.

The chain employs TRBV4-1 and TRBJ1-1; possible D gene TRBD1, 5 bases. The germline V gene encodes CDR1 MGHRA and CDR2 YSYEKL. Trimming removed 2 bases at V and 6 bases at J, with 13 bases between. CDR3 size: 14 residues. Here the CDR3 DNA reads TGCGCCAGCAGCCAAATGTTAGGGGCACCTGAAGCTTTCTTT. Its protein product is CASSQMLGAPEAFF.